Below, 27 T cell receptor beta chains from the same sample are listed, as sequenced in a study of T cell changes during pregnancy in multiple sclerosis. Sequencing used immunoSEQ multiplex PCR; TCRdb keeps in-frame clones, though not all of them. Found here are 65,000 to 90,000 clones, about 89% of them singletons; the top ten hold roughly 2.5%. Sequencing was performed on peripheral blood, taken in the first trimester of pregnancy. The receptor set was obtained from a female donor with multiple sclerosis, enrolled in a pregnancy study.

This chain connects TRBV18 to TRBJ2-7, with 9 bases identical to TRBD1. Germline trimming cut 2 bases from V and 5 bases from J; bases unmatched to any gene: 7. The germline V gene encodes CDR1 KGHSH and CDR2 LQKENI. This CDR3 comprises 15 residues. CDR3 sequence reads: CASSPGDRAVNEQYF. The CDR3 nucleotides are TGTGCCAGCTCACCAGGGGACAGGGCTGTCAACGAGCAGTACTTC.

The chain recombines TRBV11-3 with TRBJ2-7, with 9 positions matching TRBD1. Germline assignment: CDR1 SGHNT and CDR2 YENEEA. This CDR3 has 14 residues. The J segment lost 2 bases and the V segment lost 3 bases, leaving 2 bases of the junction unmatched. DNA for the CDR3: TGTGCCAGCAGCTTTGGGACAGGGACCTACGAGCAGTACTTC. Its protein product is CASSFGTGTYEQYF. Using reference TRBV11-3 and TRBJ2-7 for the parts outside the CDR3, the full variable domain is EAGVVQSPRYKIIEKKQPVAFWCNPISGHNTLYWYLQNLGQGPELLIRYENEEAVDDSQLPKDRFSAERLKGVDSTLKIQPAELGDSAVYLCASSFGTGTYEQYFGPGTRLTVT.

CDR3 sequence (DNA): TGTGCCAGCAAACTAGCGGGGGACACCGGGGAGCTGTTTTTT. Its protein product is CASKLAGDTGELFF. The rearrangement links TRBV6-4 to TRBJ2-2, with 11 bases matching TRBD2. V lost 7 bases and J lost 3; bases outside the gene matches: 1. The CDR3 extends over 14 amino acids. CDR1 and CDR2 (germline): MRHNA, SNTAGT.

V and J are TRBV5-1 and TRBJ1-1; no firm D call. V was clipped by 3 bases and J by 1 base, with 19 bases between them. The V gene's germline CDR1 is SGHRS and CDR2 YFSETQ. The CDR3 runs 17 residues. The CDR3 sequence is CASSWAGFQRGNTEAFF. CDR3 DNA: TGCGCCAGCAGCTGGGCGGGTTTTCAGCGGGGGAACACTGAAGCTTTCTTT. The entire variable domain, with the rest obtained from reference TRBV5-1 and TRBJ1-1, is as follows: KAGVTQTPRYLIKTRGQQVTLSCSPISGHRSVSWYQQTPGQGLQFLFEYFSETQRNKGNFPGRFSGRQFSNSRSEMNVSTLELGDSALYLCASSWAGFQRGNTEAFFGQGTRLTVV.

The chain employs TRBV28 and TRBJ2-5; 7 nucleotides align to TRBD1. Germline V CDR1 and CDR2: MDHEN, SYDVKM. Losses at the gene ends were 2 bases for V and 5 bases for J; bases not matched to a gene: 8. The CDR3 is 15 amino acids. This CDR3 reads CASSLPRTGRETQYF. In nucleotides, the CDR3 is TGTGCCAGCAGTTTACCTCGGACAGGCCGGGAGACCCAGTACTTC.

The chain couples TRBV5-4 to TRBJ2-6; the match to TRBD1 covers 8 bases. J lost 0 bases, V lost 0 bases, and 8 bases had no gene match. Germline V gene data show CDR1 as SGHNT and CDR2 as YYREEE (reference sequence). The CDR3 is 19 amino acids. The CDR3 loop reads CASSLDSGGFTSGANVLTF. Written as DNA, the CDR3 is TGTGCCAGCAGCTTGGATTCAGGGGGCTTCACCTCTGGGGCCAACGTCCTGACTTTC.

J is TRBJ1-4 and V is TRBV29-1; no firm D call. V was shortened by 1 base and J by 7 bases, with 4 bases between the two germline ends. The CDR3 is 11 amino acids. Per the germline V gene, CDR1 is SQVTM and CDR2 is ANQGSEA. The CDR3 loop is CSVEGSEKLFF. CDR3 DNA: TGCAGCGTTGAAGGTAGTGAAAAACTGTTTTTT.

This chain links TRBV11-2 with TRBJ2-5; no clear D gene. Germline assignment: CDR1 SGHAT and CDR2 FQNNGV. Trimming pared 3 bases from V and 1 base from J, leaving 6 bases between. This CDR3 comprises 13 residues. Written as DNA, the CDR3 is TGTGCCAGCAGCTTCGGTGTCCAAGAGACCCAGTACTTC. Translation: CASSFGVQETQYF.

The V gene is TRBV19, the J gene TRBJ1-2; a weak D match, TRBD1 (6 bases). The CDR3 sequence is 14 residues long. In germline, CDR1 is LNHDA, CDR2 SQIVND (reference sequence). V was clipped by 5 bases and J by 8 bases, with 18 bases between them. CDR3 in amino acids: CASSLPGAQGGYTF. The CDR3, as DNA: TGTGCCAGTAGTCTCCCAGGGGCCCAGGGCGGCTACACCTTC.

The genes are TRBV5-6 and TRBJ2-7; TRBD2 is a possible D gene (5 bases). Germline V gene sequence: CDR1 SGHDT, CDR2 YYEEEE. Trimming left V 9 bases short and J 2 bases short, with 24 bases between. This CDR3 is built from 16 residues. The CDR3 DNA is TGTGCCACCCGTCGGGGTTCAACCCCCAACGCCTACGAGCAGTACTTC. It specifies CATRRGSTPNAYEQYF.

J is TRBJ1-3 and V is TRBV29-1, with a tentative D call TRBD1 (6 bases). The germline V and J ends were trimmed by 6 bases and 0 bases, with 12 bases remaining between them. CDR1 and CDR2 from the germline V gene are SQVTM and ANQGSEA. The CDR3 runs 14 residues. This CDR3 reads CSVKTGSSGNTIYF. In DNA form, the CDR3 reads TGCAGCGTGAAGACAGGATCCTCTGGAAACACCATATATTTT.

The CDR3 spells CASSLSTAVAGGSNYGYTF. CDR3 nucleotide sequence: TGTGCCAGCAGCTTATCAACCGCGGTCGCGGGGGGCAGCAACTATGGCTACACCTTC. The V gene is TRBV11-2, the J gene TRBJ1-2; tentatively, D is TRBD1 (6 bases). V was trimmed by 2 bases and J by 2 bases, leaving 24 bases between them. The CDR3 is made up of 19 amino acids. The germline CDR1 and CDR2 sequences are SGHAT and FQNNGV.

This rearrangement joins TRBV18 to TRBJ1-1; 7 positions match TRBD1. V was pared by 0 bases and J by 3 bases, with 4 bases of the junction left unmatched. Germline V gene data show CDR1 as KGHSH and CDR2 as LQKENI. This CDR3 contains 15 residues. The CDR3: CASSPPTGWDTEAFF. Written as DNA, the CDR3 is TGTGCCAGCTCACCACCGACAGGGTGGGACACTGAAGCTTTCTTT. Looking up the rest from reference TRBV18 and TRBJ1-1 gives the full variable domain: NAGVMQNPRHLVRRRGQEARLRCSPMKGHSHVYWYRQLPEEGLKFMVYLQKENIIDESGMPKERFSAEFPKEGPSILRIQQVVRGDSAAYFCASSPPTGWDTEAFFGQGTRLTVV.

The genes are TRBV28 and TRBJ1-5; TRBD1 aligns across 8 bases. Germline values: CDR1 MDHEN, CDR2 SYDVKM. V lost 6 bases, J lost 1 base, and 2 bases stayed unmatched. This CDR3 contains 14 residues. CDR3 region: CASRRQGSNQPQHF. The DNA for the CDR3 is TGTGCCAGCAGACGACAGGGGAGCAATCAGCCCCAGCATTTT.

This clone appeared once. The chain links TRBV6-1 to TRBJ2-4; 8 nucleotides agree with TRBD2. CDR1 and CDR2 (germline): MNHNS, SASEGT. This CDR3 has 22 residues. Unmatched junction bases numbered 20, after V lost 0 bases and J lost 1 base. Written as DNA, the CDR3 is TGTGCCAGCAGTGAAGCCCCAAGGACTAGCAACACCCTATCGGCTGCCAAAAACATTCAGTACTTC. This encodes CASSEAPRTSNTLSAAKNIQYF.

The chain is built from TRBV7-2 and TRBJ1-1; D is perhaps TRBD1 (5 bases). Germline V gene data show CDR1 as SGHTA and CDR2 as FQGNSA. This CDR3 has 16 residues. The V end was cut by 3 bases, the J end by 5 bases, with 19 bases between. CDR3: CASSLTRVLGLTEAFF. CDR3 bases: TGTGCCAGCAGCTTGACCAGGGTTTTGGGACTGACTGAAGCTTTCTTT.

The chain recombines TRBV29-1 with TRBJ2-5; a possible D gene is TRBD1 (6 bases). The germline CDR1 and CDR2 sequences are SQVTM and ANQGSEA. Between the trimmed V and J ends, which lost 6 bases and 4 bases, there was a span of 9 bases. The CDR3 length is 11 residues. CDR3 sequence: CSVRGSETQYF. CDR3 DNA: TGCAGCGTCAGGGGCTCAGAGACCCAGTACTTC.

The genes are TRBV4-1 and TRBJ1-2, with 9 positions matching TRBD1. Germline lookup yields CDR1 MGHRA and CDR2 YSYEKL. CDR3 length equals 16 residues. Germline trimming cut 2 bases from V and 3 bases from J; bases unmatched to any gene: 7. DNA for the CDR3: TGCGCCAGCAGCCAACCCAAGGACAGGGGAGACTATGGCTACACCTTC. The encoded protein is CASSQPKDRGDYGYTF.

The chain combines TRBV18 with TRBJ2-6; D gene ambiguous. There are 15 residues in the CDR3. Germline values: CDR1 KGHSH, CDR2 LQKENI. The V end was cut by 2 bases, the J end by 0 bases, with 5 bases between. The CDR3 nucleotides are TGTGCCAGCTCACCAACAGTCTCTGGGGCCAACGTCCTGACTTTC. Translating gives CASSPTVSGANVLTF. Drawing the rest from reference TRBV18 and TRBJ2-6, the complete variable domain is NAGVMQNPRHLVRRRGQEARLRCSPMKGHSHVYWYRQLPEEGLKFMVYLQKENIIDESGMPKERFSAEFPKEGPSILRIQQVVRGDSAAYFCASSPTVSGANVLTFGAGSRLTVL.

This chain joins TRBV4-2 and TRBJ2-7, with 9 nucleotides matching TRBD2. The CDR3 runs to 15 residues. The junction had 8 bases not matched to a gene; V was cut back by 1 base and J by 7 bases. CDR1 and CDR2 (germline): LGHNA, YNFKEQ. The CDR3, as DNA: TGTGCCAGCAGCCAAGTTATAGCGGGAGCTGAAGAGCAGTACTTC. Translation: CASSQVIAGAEEQYF.

V and J are TRBV27 and TRBJ1-2, with 8 nucleotides matching TRBD1. V lost 5 bases and J lost 4; bases outside the gene matches: 3. This CDR3 has 13 amino acids. Germline V gene data show CDR1 as MNHEY and CDR2 as SMNVEV (reference sequence). The DNA of the CDR3 is TGTGCCAGCAGTCCCGACAGGGGCTATGGCTACACCTTC. This sequence encodes CASSPDRGYGYTF.

V gene TRBV5-1 combines with J gene TRBJ1-6; no firm D call. This CDR3 comprises 13 residues. Trimming pared 2 bases from V and 10 bases from J, leaving 10 bases between. CDR1 SGHRS and CDR2 YFSETQ come from the germline V gene. Written as DNA, the CDR3 is TGCGCCAGCAGCTTAGATTTCGGGTCACCCCTCCACTTT. Protein product: CASSLDFGSPLHF.

The V gene is TRBV4-1, the J gene TRBJ2-7, with D perhaps matching TRBD2 (5 bases). The germline V gene encodes CDR1 MGHRA and CDR2 YSYEKL. Between the trimmed V and J ends, which lost 0 bases and 2 bases, there was a span of 8 bases. This CDR3 comprises 14 residues. The chain's CDR3 is CASSQDTGTYEQYF. CDR3 DNA: TGCGCCAGCAGCCAAGATACGGGGACCTACGAGCAGTACTTC.

The chain couples TRBV7-9 to TRBJ1-5; possibly TRBD1 for D (5 bases). CDR1 SEHNR and CDR2 FQNEAQ come from the germline V gene (reference sequence). V was pared by 1 base and J by 6 bases, with 13 bases between. CDR3 length: 15 residues. The CDR3 spells CASSLDGSGGQPQHF. For the CDR3, the DNA is TGTGCCAGCAGCTTAGACGGATCCGGGGGTCAGCCCCAGCATTTT.

The V call is TRBV6-5, the J call TRBJ2-3, with a possible D match to TRBD1 (6 bases). V lost 5 bases and J lost 3, with 12 bases in between. Germline CDR1 is MNHEY and CDR2 is SVGAGI. CDR3 length equals 14 residues. The CDR3 sequence is CASSISDRTDTQYF. CDR3 in DNA: TGTGCCAGCAGTATTTCGGACAGAACAGATACGCAGTATTTT.

The V call is TRBV7-9, the J call TRBJ2-7, with 7 bases lining up with TRBD1. This CDR3 region has 14 residues. J gave up 7 bases and V 1 base, and 7 bases lay outside the gene matches. The germline CDR1 and CDR2 sequences are SEHNR and FQNEAQ (reference sequence). CDR3 sequence (DNA): TGTGCCAGCAGCTTAGGACAGGGAGTACGGGAGCAGTACTTC. It encodes CASSLGQGVREQYF.

The rearrangement links TRBV7-9 to TRBJ1-3; 9 nucleotides match TRBD1. CDR3 length: 16 residues. Germline loops: CDR1 SEHNR, CDR2 FQNEAQ (reference sequence). V shed 5 bases, J shed 1 base, and the junction held 6 bases outside the gene matches. CDR3 DNA sequence: TGTGCCAGCAGCATCCCGGGACAGGGATCTGGAAACACCATATATTTT. As protein: CASSIPGQGSGNTIYF.